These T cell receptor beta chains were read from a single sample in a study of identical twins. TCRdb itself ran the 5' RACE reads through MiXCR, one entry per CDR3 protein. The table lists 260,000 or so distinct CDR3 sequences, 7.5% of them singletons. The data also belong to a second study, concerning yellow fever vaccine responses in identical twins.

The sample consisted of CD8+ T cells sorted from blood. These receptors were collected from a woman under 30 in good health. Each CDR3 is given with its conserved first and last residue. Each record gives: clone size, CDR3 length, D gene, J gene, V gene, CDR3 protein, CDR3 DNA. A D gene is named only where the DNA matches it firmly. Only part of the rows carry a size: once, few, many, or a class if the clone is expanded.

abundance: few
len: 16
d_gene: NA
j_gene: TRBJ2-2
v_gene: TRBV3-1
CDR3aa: CASSQDWRENTGELFF
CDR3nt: TGTGCCAGCAGCCAAGATTGGCGCGAGAACACCGGGGAGCTGTTTTTT

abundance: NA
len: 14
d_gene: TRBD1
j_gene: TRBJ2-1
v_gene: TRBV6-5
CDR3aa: CASSYIQGVNEQFF
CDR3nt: TGTGCCAGCAGTTACATCCAGGGGGTCAATGAGCAGTTCTTC

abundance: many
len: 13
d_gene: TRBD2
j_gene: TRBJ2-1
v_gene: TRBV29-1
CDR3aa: CSVSGLAGNEQFF
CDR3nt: TGCAGCGTCTCGGGACTAGCGGGCAATGAGCAGTTCTTC

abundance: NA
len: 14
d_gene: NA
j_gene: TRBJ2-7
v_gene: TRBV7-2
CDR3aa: CASSLFGGTYEQYF
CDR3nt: TGTGCCAGCAGCTTATTCGGCGGTACCTACGAGCAGTACTTC

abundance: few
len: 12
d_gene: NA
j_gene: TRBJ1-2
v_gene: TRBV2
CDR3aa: CASISQTYGYTF
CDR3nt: TGTGCCAGCATTTCGCAGACCTATGGCTACACCTTC

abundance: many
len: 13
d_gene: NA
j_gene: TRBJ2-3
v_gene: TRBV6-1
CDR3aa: CASSTPPGFTQYF
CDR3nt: TGTGCCAGCAGTACGCCCCCTGGGTTCACGCAGTATTTT

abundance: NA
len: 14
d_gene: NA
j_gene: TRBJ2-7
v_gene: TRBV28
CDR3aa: CASSLRGVTYEQYF
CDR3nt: TGTGCCAGCAGCCTTCGGGGCGTAACCTACGAGCAGTACTTC

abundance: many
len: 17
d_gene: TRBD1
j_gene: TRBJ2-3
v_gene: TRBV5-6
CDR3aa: CASSTSGQGISTDTQYF
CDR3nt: TGTGCCAGCAGCACTTCTGGACAGGGGATAAGCACAGATACGCAGTATTTT

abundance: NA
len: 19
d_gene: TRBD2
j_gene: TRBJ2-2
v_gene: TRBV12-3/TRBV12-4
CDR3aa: CASTQGLAGEGSNTGELFF
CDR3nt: TGTGCCAGCACCCAGGGACTAGCGGGAGAAGGGTCGAACACCGGGGAGCTGTTTTTT

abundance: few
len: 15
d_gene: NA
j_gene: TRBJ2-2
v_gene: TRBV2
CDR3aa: CASRLTGSNTGELFF
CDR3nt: TGTGCCAGCCGCCTTACAGGGTCGAACACCGGGGAGCTGTTTTTT

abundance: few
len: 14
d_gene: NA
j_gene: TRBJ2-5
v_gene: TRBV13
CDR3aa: CASSRTRHPETQYF
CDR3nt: TGTGCCAGCAGCCGCACTAGACACCCAGAGACCCAGTACTTC

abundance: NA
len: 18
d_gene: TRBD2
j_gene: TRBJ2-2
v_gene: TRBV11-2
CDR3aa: CASSLGVAGGPGTGELFF
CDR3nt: TGTGCCAGCAGCTTAGGGGTAGCGGGGGGGCCTGGCACCGGGGAGCTGTTTTTT

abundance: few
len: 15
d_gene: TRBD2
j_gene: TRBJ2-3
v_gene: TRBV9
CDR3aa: CASSESGIDTDTQYF
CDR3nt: TGTGCCAGCAGCGAAAGCGGGATCGACACAGATACGCAGTATTTT

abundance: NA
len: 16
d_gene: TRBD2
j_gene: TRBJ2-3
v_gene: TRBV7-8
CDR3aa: CASSLDAGGTTDTQYF
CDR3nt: TGTGCCAGCAGCTTAGATGCGGGAGGAACCACAGATACGCAGTATTTT

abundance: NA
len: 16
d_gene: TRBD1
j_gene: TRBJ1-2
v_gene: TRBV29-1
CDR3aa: CSVDNMDRGAFYGYTF
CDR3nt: TGCAGCGTAGATAATATGGACAGGGGGGCCTTCTATGGCTACACCTTC

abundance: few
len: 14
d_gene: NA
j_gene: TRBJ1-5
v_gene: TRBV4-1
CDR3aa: CASSLLPGPQPQHF
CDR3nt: TGCGCCAGCAGCCTCCTACCCGGGCCGCAGCCCCAGCATTTT

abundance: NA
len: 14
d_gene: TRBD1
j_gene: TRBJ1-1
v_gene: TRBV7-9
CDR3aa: CASSARQGVTEAFF
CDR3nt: TGTGCCAGCAGCGCCAGACAGGGAGTCACTGAAGCTTTCTTT

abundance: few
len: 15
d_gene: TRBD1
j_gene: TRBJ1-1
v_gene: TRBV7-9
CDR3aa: CASRGTGLMNTEAFF
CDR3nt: TGTGCCAGCAGGGGGACAGGCCTAATGAACACTGAAGCTTTCTTT

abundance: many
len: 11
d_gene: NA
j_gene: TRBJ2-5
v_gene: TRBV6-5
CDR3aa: CASSHLKTQYF
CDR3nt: TGTGCCAGCTCGCACCTCAAGACCCAGTACTTC

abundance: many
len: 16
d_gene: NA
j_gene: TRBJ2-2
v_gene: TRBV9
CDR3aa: CASSVWGDSNTGELFF
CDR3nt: TGTGCCAGCAGCGTATGGGGGGACTCGAACACCGGGGAGCTGTTTTTT

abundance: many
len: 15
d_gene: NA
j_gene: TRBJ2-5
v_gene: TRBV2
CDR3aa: CASTLSFGGRETQYF
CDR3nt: TGTGCCAGCACCCTCTCATTTGGCGGGCGGGAGACCCAGTACTTC

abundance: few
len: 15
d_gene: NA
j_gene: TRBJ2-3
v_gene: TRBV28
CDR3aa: CASSFGDPATDTQYF
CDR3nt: TGTGCCAGCAGCTTTGGGGACCCGGCCACAGATACGCAGTATTTT

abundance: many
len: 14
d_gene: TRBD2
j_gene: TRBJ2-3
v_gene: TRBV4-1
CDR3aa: CASSQVAGGDTQYF
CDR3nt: TGCGCCAGCAGCCAAGTTGCGGGAGGAGATACGCAGTATTTT

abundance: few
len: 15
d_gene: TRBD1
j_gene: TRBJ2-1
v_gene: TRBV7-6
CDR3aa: CASRQGAEVYNEQFF
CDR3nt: TGTGCCAGCAGACAGGGGGCAGAAGTCTACAATGAGCAGTTCTTC

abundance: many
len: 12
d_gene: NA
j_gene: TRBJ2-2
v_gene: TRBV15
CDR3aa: CATSSLHGELFF
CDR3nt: TGTGCCACCAGTTCATTGCACGGGGAGCTGTTTTTT

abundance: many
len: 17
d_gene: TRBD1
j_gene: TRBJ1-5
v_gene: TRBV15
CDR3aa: CATSRDLGGRGDQPQHF
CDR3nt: TGTGCCACCAGCAGAGATCTAGGGGGCAGGGGTGATCAGCCCCAGCATTTT

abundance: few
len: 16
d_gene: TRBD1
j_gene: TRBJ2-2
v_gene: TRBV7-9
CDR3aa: CASSLYGTGKTGELFF
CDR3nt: TGTGCCAGCAGCTTATACGGGACAGGGAAGACCGGGGAGCTGTTTTTT

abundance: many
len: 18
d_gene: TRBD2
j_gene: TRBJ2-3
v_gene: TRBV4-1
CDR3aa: CASSQKTAGGLSTDTQYF
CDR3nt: TGCGCCAGCAGCCAGAAGACGGCGGGGGGCCTCAGCACAGATACGCAGTATTTT

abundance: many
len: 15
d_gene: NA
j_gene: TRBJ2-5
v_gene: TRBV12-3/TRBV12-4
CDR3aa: CASSLMGGAPETQYF
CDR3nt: TGTGCCAGCAGTTTAATGGGGGGCGCCCCAGAGACCCAGTACTTC

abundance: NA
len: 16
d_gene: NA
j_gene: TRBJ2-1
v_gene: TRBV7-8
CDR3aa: CASSLVSRGAYNEQFF
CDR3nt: TGTGCCAGCAGCTTAGTCTCCAGAGGTGCCTACAATGAGCAGTTCTTC

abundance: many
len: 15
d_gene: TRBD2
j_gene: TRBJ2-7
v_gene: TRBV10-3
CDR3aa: CAIREGTSGMHEQYF
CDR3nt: TGTGCCATCAGAGAAGGGACTAGCGGGATGCATGAGCAGTACTTC

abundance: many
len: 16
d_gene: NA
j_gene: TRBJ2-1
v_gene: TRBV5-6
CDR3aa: CASSFLPGYSYNEQFF
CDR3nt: TGTGCCAGCAGCTTTCTCCCCGGGTACTCCTACAATGAGCAGTTCTTC

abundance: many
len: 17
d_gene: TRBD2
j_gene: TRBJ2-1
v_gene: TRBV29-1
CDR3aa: CSVEGPGLAGGPSEQFF
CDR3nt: TGCAGCGTTGAAGGTCCTGGACTAGCGGGAGGGCCCAGTGAGCAGTTCTTC

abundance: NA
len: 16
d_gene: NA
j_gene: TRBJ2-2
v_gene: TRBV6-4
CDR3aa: CASSDGTNENTGELFF
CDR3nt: TGTGCCAGCAGTGACGGAACTAACGAGAACACCGGGGAGCTGTTTTTT

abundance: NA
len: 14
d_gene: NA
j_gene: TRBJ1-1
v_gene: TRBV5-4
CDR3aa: CASSLAGSYTEAFF
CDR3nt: TGTGCCAGCAGCTTGGCGGGTTCGTACACTGAAGCTTTCTTT

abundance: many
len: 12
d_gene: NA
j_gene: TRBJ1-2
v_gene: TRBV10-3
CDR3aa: CAISESGDGYTF
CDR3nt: TGTGCCATCAGTGAATCCGGGGATGGCTACACCTTC

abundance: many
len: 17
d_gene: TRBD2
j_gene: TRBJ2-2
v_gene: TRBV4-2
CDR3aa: CASSHLTGGMNTGELFF
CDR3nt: TGTGCCAGCAGCCATCTAACGGGAGGGATGAACACCGGGGAGCTGTTTTTT

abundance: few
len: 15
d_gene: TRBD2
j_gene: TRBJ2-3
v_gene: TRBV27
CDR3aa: CASGGAGGGTDTQYF
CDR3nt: TGTGCCAGCGGGGGAGCGGGGGGGGGCACAGATACGCAGTATTTT

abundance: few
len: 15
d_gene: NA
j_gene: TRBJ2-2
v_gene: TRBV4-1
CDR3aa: CASSPPHREVGELFF
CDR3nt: TGCGCCAGCAGCCCACCCCACAGGGAAGTCGGGGAGCTGTTTTTT

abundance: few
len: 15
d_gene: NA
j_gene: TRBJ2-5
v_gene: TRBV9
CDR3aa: CASSEGGRVGETQYF
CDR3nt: TGTGCCAGCAGCGAGGGGGGGCGGGTCGGGGAGACCCAGTACTTC

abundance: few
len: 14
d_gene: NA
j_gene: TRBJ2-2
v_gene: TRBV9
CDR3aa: CASSVTGFTGELFF
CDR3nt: TGTGCCAGCAGCGTAACGGGGTTCACCGGGGAGCTGTTTTTT

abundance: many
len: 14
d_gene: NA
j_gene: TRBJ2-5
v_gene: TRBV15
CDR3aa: CATSREGHAETQYF
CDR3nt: TGTGCCACCAGCAGAGAGGGACATGCTGAGACCCAGTACTTC

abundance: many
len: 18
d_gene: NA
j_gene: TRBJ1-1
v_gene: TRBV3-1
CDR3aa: CASSQVKTGKRLNTEAFF
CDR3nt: TGTGCCAGCAGCCAAGTCAAAACAGGGAAGAGACTGAACACTGAAGCTTTCTTT

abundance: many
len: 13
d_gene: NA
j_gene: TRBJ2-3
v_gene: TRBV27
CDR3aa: CASSLAFTDTQYF
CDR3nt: TGTGCCAGCAGTTTAGCATTCACAGATACGCAGTATTTT

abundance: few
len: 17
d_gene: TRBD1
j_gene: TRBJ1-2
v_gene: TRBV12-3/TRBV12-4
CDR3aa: CASSLRDREGTNYGYTF
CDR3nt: TGTGCCAGCAGTTTAAGGGACAGGGAAGGAACTAACTATGGCTACACCTTC

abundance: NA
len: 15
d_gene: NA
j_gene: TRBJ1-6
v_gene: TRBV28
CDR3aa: CASTLRASNNSPLHF
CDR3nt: TGTGCCAGCACACTCCGGGCCTCTAATAATTCACCCCTCCACTTT

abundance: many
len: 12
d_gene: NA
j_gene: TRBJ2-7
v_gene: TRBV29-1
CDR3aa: CSAQTDLYEQYF
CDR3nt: TGCAGCGCCCAGACCGACCTCTACGAGCAGTACTTC

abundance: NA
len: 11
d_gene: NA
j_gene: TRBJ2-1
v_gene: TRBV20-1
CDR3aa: CSLEGSNEQFF
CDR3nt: TGCAGTCTGGAGGGGTCCAATGAGCAGTTCTTC

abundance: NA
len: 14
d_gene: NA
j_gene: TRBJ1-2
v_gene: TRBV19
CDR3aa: CASSQPRTKYGYTF
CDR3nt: TGTGCCAGTAGCCAACCCCGGACAAAATATGGCTACACCTTC

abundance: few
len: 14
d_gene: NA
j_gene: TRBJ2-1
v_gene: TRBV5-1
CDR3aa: CASRVETGYLEQFF
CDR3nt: TGCGCCAGCAGGGTCGAAACGGGTTACCTCGAGCAGTTCTTC

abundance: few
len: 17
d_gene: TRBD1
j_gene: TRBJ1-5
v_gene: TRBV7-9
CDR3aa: CASSATGGPYSNQPQHF
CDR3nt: TGTGCCAGCAGCGCGACAGGGGGTCCTTATAGCAATCAGCCCCAGCATTTT

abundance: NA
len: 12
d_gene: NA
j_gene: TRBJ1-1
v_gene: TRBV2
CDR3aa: CASSEWATEAFF
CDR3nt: TGTGCCAGCAGTGAGTGGGCCACTGAAGCTTTCTTT

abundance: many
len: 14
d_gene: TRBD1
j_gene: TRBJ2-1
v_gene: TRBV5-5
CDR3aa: CASSFGTGYNEQFF
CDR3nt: TGTGCCAGCAGCTTTGGGACAGGGTATAATGAGCAGTTCTTC

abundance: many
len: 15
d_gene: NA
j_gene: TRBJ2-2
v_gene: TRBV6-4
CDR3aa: CASSPLEGDTGELFF
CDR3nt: TGTGCCAGCAGTCCATTAGAGGGGGACACCGGGGAGCTGTTTTTT

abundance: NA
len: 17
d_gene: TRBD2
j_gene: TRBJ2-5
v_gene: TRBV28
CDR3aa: CASSLRTSGGFQETQYF
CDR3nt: TGTGCCAGCAGCCTCCGGACTAGCGGGGGGTTCCAAGAGACCCAGTACTTC

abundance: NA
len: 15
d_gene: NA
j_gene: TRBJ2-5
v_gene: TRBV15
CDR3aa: CATSRDRSPQETQYF
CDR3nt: TGTGCCACCAGCAGAGATCGAAGCCCCCAAGAGACCCAGTACTTC

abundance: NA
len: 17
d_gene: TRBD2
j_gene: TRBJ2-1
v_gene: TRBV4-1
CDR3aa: CASSQDETSGRRNEQFF
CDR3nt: TGCGCCAGCAGCCAAGATGAGACTAGCGGGAGGCGAAATGAGCAGTTCTTC

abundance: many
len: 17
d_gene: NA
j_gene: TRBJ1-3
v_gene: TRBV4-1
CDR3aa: CASSPIGAGSSGNTIYF
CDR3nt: TGCGCCAGCAGCCCCATAGGGGCAGGTTCCTCTGGAAACACCATATATTTT